The clone carrying this T cell receptor beta chain was recorded a few times. The sample is drawn from a study of early T cells in non-severe SARS-CoV-2 infection. Across the study: Sequenced bulk RNA came from whole blood that was unsorted, and chains were unpaired.

Individual cDNA molecules were tagged with unique molecular identifiers. MiXCR, applied by TCRdb to the 5' RACE reads, yields one record per CDR3 protein. The sample contains tens of thousands of distinct CDR3 sequences, around a tenth of which appear only once. The CDR3 runs 15 residues. V gave up 1 base and J gave up 1 base, with 10 bases separating them. Germline CDR1 SGHVS, CDR2 FQNEAQ. The sequencing here drew on whole blood, taken at baseline. The sequence came from an adult who was a healthcare worker with PCR-confirmed SARS-CoV-2 infection or an uninfected control (not recorded which). The V and J genes are TRBV7-8 and TRBJ1-1; tentatively, D is TRBD1 (5 bases). This CDR3 reads CASSLGIGTNTEAFF. CDR3 in DNA: TGTGCCAGCAGCTTAGGTATCGGGACGAACACTGAAGCTTTCTTT.